This T cell receptor beta chain is drawn from a study of glioma-infiltrating T cells. TCR alpha and beta CDR3 regions were amplified from RNA using iRepertoire nested multiplex PCR. One-step reverse transcription and amplification started from around 100-400 ng of tissue mRNA or PBMC total RNA. Each CDR3 protein gets one entry after TCRdb re-called the multiplex PCR reads with MiXCR. In the table there are under 150,000 distinct CDR3 sequences, 24% of which are singletons. General observations from the study: Very few CDR3 sequences were shared between tissue and blood.

The V end was cut by 1 base, the J end by 5 bases, with 8 bases between. The V gene's germline CDR1 is SGHTA and CDR2 FQGNSA. This CDR3 has 13 amino acids. This clonotype was counted a single time. Its antigen remains unknown. The chain has TRBV7-2 and TRBJ1-2, with D unclear. Sequences were obtained from glioma tissue, nonneoplastic brain tissue, or PBMCs (not recorded which). The receptor was derived from a human donor with low-grade glioma or glioblastoma, undergoing nonglioma brain surgery, or in good health (not recorded which). CDR3 DNA sequence: TGTGCCAGCAGCTTAGATCCAGTGTATGGCTACACCTTC. This translates into CASSLDPVYGYTF.